Listed here is a single T cell receptor beta chain. Its matching antigen is unknown. With 60 Vbeta and 13 Jbeta primers, the PCR was carried out. Libraries were prepared by immunoSEQ multiplex PCR; TCRdb keeps only in-frame clonotypes and omits some of them. The sample yields approximately 190,000 clones, around 87% seen once. This entry is derived from a study of cytomegalovirus exposure and HLA in healthy donors. Study details: Ancestry clustering placed 70% to 90% of more than 350 genotyped donors in the Caucasian-associated cluster. General study findings and limits: Per a prior analysis, the majority of TCR beta V segments were productive roughly 87% or roughly 30% of the time. Associated with cytomegalovirus, according to the listing, were 170 or so TCR beta chains.

The receptor was derived from a man aged 25-40 years in good health and CMV-seronegative. Material: PBMCs.

The CDR3 coding sequence is TGCAGCGTTGAAGATCTGGGGAGAGGCGGAAACACCATATATTTT. Amino acid sequence: CSVEDLGRGGNTIYF. The chain is built from TRBV29-1 and TRBJ1-3; D ambiguous. The V gene lost 0 bases and the J gene lost 4 bases, with 13 bases spanning the gap. Germline V gives CDR1 SQVTM, CDR2 ANQGSEA. This CDR3 region has 15 residues.